The present T cell receptor beta chain was sequenced within a study of blood T cell repertoires in COVID-19. Assay: immunoSEQ multiplex PCR; the TCRdb copy retains only in-frame clones and omits some. The sample lists around 100,000 clones; around 87% were seen once. Germline lookup yields CDR1 SEHNR and CDR2 FQNEAQ (reference sequence). The germline V and J ends were trimmed by 0 bases and 4 bases, with 6 bases remaining between them. CDR3 length: 13 residues. Turning to this clone: The same CDR3 also results from other DNA sequences found in this sample.

The chain recombines TRBV7-9 with TRBJ2-5; D possibly corresponds to TRBD2 (5 bases). The receptor comes from a woman aged 80 or older with acute or convalescent COVID-19. Sequencing input: peripheral blood. In nucleotides, the CDR3 is TGTGCCAGCAGCTTAGCGGCGGGAGAGACCCAGTACTTC. Translated: CASSLAAGETQYF. The full variable domain, rest sourced from reference TRBV7-9 and TRBJ2-5, is DTGVSQNPRHKITKRGQNVTFRCDPISEHNRLYWYRQTLGQGPEFLTYFQNEAQLEKSRLLSDRFSAERPKGSFSTLEIQRTEQGDSAMYLCASSLAAGETQYFGPGTRLLVL.